One sample yielded the 5 T cell receptor beta chains listed below, sequenced in a study of PD-L1 blockade in urothelial cancer. Assay: immunoSEQ multiplex PCR; the TCRdb copy retains only in-frame clones and omits some. This table holds 45,000 to 55,000 clones, approximately 84% found once. Time point reported: pretreatment peripheral blood. Sequencing used PBMCs, obtained around atezolizumab (anti-PD-L1) treatment. The receptors originated from a middle-aged man with urothelial cancer.

V usage is TRBV9 and J usage is TRBJ2-7; 8 nucleotides align to TRBD2. J gave up 5 bases and V 3 bases, and 7 bases lay outside the gene matches. CDR1 is SGDLS, CDR2 YYNGEE, per germline. CDR3 length: 14 residues. CDR3 protein: CASSATGGVHEQYF. The CDR3 nucleotides read TGTGCCAGCAGCGCGACGGGGGGGGTCCACGAGCAGTACTTC.

V usage is TRBV5-1 and J usage is TRBJ2-7; 12 nucleotides match TRBD2. CDR3 length: 17 residues. Germline CDR1 SGHRS, CDR2 YFSETQ. The junction had 6 bases not matched to a gene; V was cut back by 0 bases and J by 2 bases. The DNA for the CDR3 is TGCGCCAGCAGCTTGGATTCTAGCGGGAGGGGTCCCTACGAGCAGTACTTC. Protein sequence: CASSLDSSGRGPYEQYF.

This chain connects TRBV28 to TRBJ2-5; 8 nucleotides match TRBD1. V lost 3 bases to trimming and J lost 5 bases; unmatched junction nucleotides: 8. CDR1 and CDR2 (germline): MDHEN, SYDVKM. This CDR3 has 15 amino acids. CDR3 bases: TGTGCCAGCAGTTTGGGCAGGGGGCGCGGGGAGACCCAGTACTTC. Protein product: CASSLGRGRGETQYF.

The chain couples TRBV27 to TRBJ1-6; possible D gene TRBD1, 6 bases. Trimming took 6 bases from V and 7 from J, leaving 13 bases between them. Per germline, CDR1 MNHEY and CDR2 SMNVEV (reference sequence). The CDR3 length is 14 residues. The CDR3 here is CASRSGTTNSPLHF. In DNA, the CDR3 is TGTGCCAGCAGGTCCGGGACAACAAATTCACCCCTCCACTTT.

The chain carries TRBV6-4 and TRBJ2-1; 10 nucleotides align to TRBD2. The ends lost 6 bases at V and 3 bases at J; junction bases unmatched: 5. The CDR3 is made up of 15 amino acids. Germline-derived CDR1 and CDR2 are MRHNA and SNTAGT. CDR3 DNA sequence: TGTGCCAGCAGCGAAAAGCGGGAGGGCTACAATGAGCAGTTCTTC. This translates into CASSEKREGYNEQFF.